Listed below are T cell receptor beta chains from one sample, sequenced in a study of shared clonotypes between healthy human individuals. Using immunoSEQ multiplex PCR, the repertoire was profiled, and TCRdb retains in-frame clones only, with some absent. The sample includes some 2,400,000 clones, approximately 95% seen only once; the top ten take less than 0.15%. The sequenced sample consisted of naive CD4+ T cells sorted from blood. The receptor set was obtained from a man younger than 35 in good health. Both conserved end residues are part of each CDR3. D genes are given only for firm matches. For some rows the clone size is stated as once, few or many, or as a class when expanded; others skip it.

j_gene,v_gene,abundance,d_gene,CDR3aa,CDR3nt
TRBJ2-3,TRBV29-1,NA,NA,CSVALPGNTQYF,TGCAGCGTTGCTTTGCCAGGGAATACGCAGTATTTT
TRBJ1-2,TRBV5-1,NA,TRBD1,CASSLLGQGPYGYTF,TGCGCCAGCAGCCTGCTTGGACAGGGCCCTTATGGCTACACCTTC
TRBJ1-5,TRBV6-1,NA,NA,CASISGVKSNQPQHF,TGTGCCAGCATTTCGGGAGTTAAGAGCAATCAGCCCCAGCATTTT
TRBJ2-3,TRBV6-1,NA,NA,CASSGTASSTDTQYF,TGTGCCAGCAGTGGGACAGCTTCTAGCACAGATACGCAGTATTTT
TRBJ2-5,TRBV10-3,NA,TRBD1,CAISKDRGGQETQYF,TGTGCCATCAGTAAGGACAGGGGTGGCCAAGAGACCCAGTACTTC
TRBJ1-5,TRBV5-8,NA,NA,CASSTGIAGNQPQHF,TGTGCCAGCAGCACCGGAATCGCAGGCAATCAGCCCCAGCATTTT
TRBJ1-3,TRBV4-1,NA,NA,CASSPAGGANSGNTIYF,TGCGCCAGCAGCCCAGCGGGGGGAGCGAACTCTGGAAACACCATATATTTT
TRBJ2-2,TRBV11-2,NA,NA,CASSQNRGGTTGELFF,TGTGCCAGCAGCCAGAACAGGGGAGGGACCACCGGGGAGCTGTTTTTT
TRBJ2-7,TRBV5-4,NA,TRBD1,CASSLDMRDSSYEQYF,TGTGCCAGCAGCTTGGATATGAGGGACAGTTCCTACGAGCAGTACTTC
TRBJ1-1,TRBV27,NA,NA,CASSLGEVGTEAFF,TGTGCCAGCAGTTTGGGGGAAGTAGGCACTGAAGCTTTCTTT
TRBJ1-2,TRBV30,NA,NA,CAWSVLGAGYGYTF,TGTGCCTGGAGTGTATTGGGGGCCGGTTATGGCTACACCTTC
TRBJ1-5,TRBV15,NA,NA,CATSRDRIGQGNQPQHF,TGTGCCACCAGCAGAGATCGGATAGGGCAGGGCAATCAGCCCCAGCATTTT
TRBJ2-7,TRBV2,once,NA,CASSVPSGPYEQYF,TGTGCCAGCAGTGTCCCCAGCGGCCCGTACGAGCAGTACTTC
TRBJ1-3,TRBV10-3,NA,NA,CAISESYRAGASGNTIYF,TGTGCCATCAGTGAGTCCTACAGGGCGGGGGCCTCTGGAAACACCATATATTTT
TRBJ2-5,TRBV20-1,NA,NA,CSARSRMAQYF,TGCAGTGCTAGGTCAAGAATGGCCCAGTACTTC
TRBJ1-2,TRBV5-1,NA,TRBD1,CASSQGQGAGYTF,TGCGCCAGCAGCCAGGGACAGGGGGCCGGCTACACCTTC
TRBJ1-5,TRBV10-3,NA,NA,CAISESGPAEPQHF,TGTGCCATCAGTGAGTCGGGCCCCGCGGAGCCCCAGCATTTT
TRBJ1-1,TRBV29-1,NA,TRBD1,CSGGQAWGTEAFF,TGCAGCGGAGGACAGGCCTGGGGCACTGAAGCTTTCTTT
TRBJ2-4,TRBV18,NA,TRBD2,CASSPPQATGGRNIQYF,TGTGCCAGCTCACCACCCCAAGCAACGGGAGGTAGGAACATTCAGTACTTC
TRBJ2-7,TRBV29-1,NA,NA,CSARGAGGDEQYF,TGCAGCGCCCGGGGGGCAGGGGGCGACGAGCAGTACTTC
TRBJ2-7,TRBV7-2,NA,NA,CASSRDGYSYEQYF,TGTGCCAGCAGCCGGGACGGTTACTCCTACGAGCAGTACTTC
TRBJ2-7,TRBV14,NA,NA,CASSQDLGDPVQYF,TGTGCCAGCAGCCAAGATCTAGGGGATCCAGTGCAGTACTTC
TRBJ1-6,TRBV28,NA,NA,CASHRRPPLHF,TGTGCCAGCCATCGGCGGCCCCCCCTCCACTTT
TRBJ1-1,TRBV2,NA,NA,CASNAWEGYTEAFF,TGTGCCAGCAACGCCTGGGAGGGGTACACTGAAGCTTTCTTT
TRBJ1-1,TRBV25-1,NA,NA,CASRQQGNTEAFF,TGTGCCAGCAGGCAACAGGGGAACACTGAAGCTTTCTTT
TRBJ1-1,TRBV18,NA,TRBD1,CASSRDRGYEDTEAFF,TGTGCCAGCTCACGGGACAGGGGATATGAAGACACTGAAGCTTTCTTT
TRBJ1-1,TRBV6-5,NA,NA,CASSYSGAGNTEAFF,TGTGCCAGCAGTTACTCCGGGGCAGGGAACACTGAAGCTTTCTTT
TRBJ1-6,TRBV25-1,NA,NA,CASSESYHNSPLHF,TGTGCCAGCAGTGAATCCTACCACAATTCACCCCTCCACTTT
TRBJ1-2,TRBV7-9,NA,TRBD1,CASSLGQGTNLYGYTF,TGTGCCAGCAGCTTAGGACAGGGGACTAACCTCTATGGCTACACCTTC
TRBJ2-7,TRBV5-1,once,TRBD2,CASSLGGTSGGEQYF,TGCGCCAGCAGCTTGGGCGGGACTAGCGGGGGCGAGCAGTACTTC
TRBJ1-4,TRBV5-1,NA,NA,CASSLGNPTQLNEKLFF,TGCGCCAGCAGCCTTGGGAATCCAACACAACTAAATGAAAAACTGTTTTTT
TRBJ1-5,TRBV6-5,NA,NA,CASSYDRSQPQHF,TGTGCCAGCAGTTACGATCGGAGTCAGCCCCAGCATTTT
TRBJ2-7,TRBV6-6,NA,NA,CASSYGSYYEQYF,TGTGCCAGCAGTTACGGCAGTTACTACGAGCAGTACTTC
TRBJ2-7,TRBV18,NA,TRBD2,CASSPPGLAGGYEQYF,TGTGCCAGCTCACCACCGGGACTAGCGGGGGGCTACGAGCAGTACTTC
TRBJ2-3,TRBV7-2,NA,NA,CASSLGQARYTDTQYF,TGTGCCAGCAGCTTAGGTCAGGCTAGGTACACAGATACGCAGTATTTT
TRBJ2-5,TRBV4-3,NA,NA,CASSQDRGLWETQYF,TGCGCCAGCAGCCAAGACAGGGGACTTTGGGAGACCCAGTACTTC
TRBJ1-2,TRBV28,NA,NA,CASSLSYRGPNYGYTF,TGTGCCAGCAGTTTATCTTATAGGGGACCAAACTATGGCTACACCTTC
TRBJ2-7,TRBV20-1,NA,NA,CSAGAGIEQYF,TGCAGTGCCGGGGCAGGGATCGAGCAGTACTTC
TRBJ1-1,TRBV18,NA,NA,CASSGLEHEAFF,TGTGCCAGCTCAGGCCTCGAACATGAAGCTTTCTTT
TRBJ2-1,TRBV6-1,NA,TRBD1,CASSLQGYNEQFF,TGTGCCAGCAGTCTACAGGGGTACAATGAGCAGTTCTTC
TRBJ2-7,TRBV9,NA,TRBD1,CASSPRTGTYEQYF,TGTGCCAGCAGCCCGCGGACAGGGACCTACGAGCAGTACTTC
TRBJ2-7,TRBV5-1,NA,NA,CASSLASGTYEQYF,TGCGCCAGCAGCTTGGCATCAGGAACCTACGAGCAGTACTTC
TRBJ1-3,TRBV5-1,NA,NA,CASSPYPGAGNTIYF,TGCGCCAGCAGCCCCTACCCAGGGGCTGGAAACACCATATATTTT
TRBJ1-2,TRBV30,NA,TRBD1,CAWRLRQGISGYTF,TGTGCCTGGAGACTTCGACAGGGAATAAGTGGCTACACCTTC
TRBJ2-1,TRBV11-3,NA,NA,CASSSRKSSYNEQFF,TGTGCCAGCAGCTCGAGGAAGAGCTCCTACAATGAGCAGTTCTTC
TRBJ1-1,TRBV6-1,NA,NA,CASSERQPNTEAFF,TGTGCCAGCAGTGAGCGGCAGCCGAACACTGAAGCTTTCTTT
TRBJ2-2,TRBV11-3,NA,TRBD2,CASSLELAGGGGELFF,TGTGCCAGCAGCTTAGAACTAGCGGGAGGAGGCGGGGAGCTGTTTTTT
TRBJ2-7,TRBV9,NA,NA,CASSVGVGYEQYF,TGTGCCAGCAGCGTAGGGGTGGGGTACGAGCAGTACTTC
TRBJ1-1,TRBV6-6,NA,NA,CASSYGLTVMNTEAFF,TGTGCCAGCAGTTACGGGCTAACAGTGATGAACACTGAAGCTTTCTTT
TRBJ2-5,TRBV30,NA,NA,CALKRGEQETQYF,TGTGCCTTGAAGAGGGGGGAACAAGAGACCCAGTACTTC
TRBJ1-2,TRBV15,NA,NA,CATSSATGFYGYTF,TGTGCCACCAGCAGCGCTACAGGGTTCTATGGCTACACCTTC
TRBJ1-3,TRBV2,NA,TRBD1,CASASGTETYGNTIYF,TGTGCCAGCGCCTCCGGGACAGAGACCTACGGAAACACCATATATTTT
TRBJ1-6,TRBV18,NA,NA,CASRGADSSYNSPLHF,TGTGCCAGCCGGGGGGCCGATAGCTCCTATAATTCACCCCTCCACTTT
TRBJ1-2,TRBV11-2,NA,NA,CASSSQGNYGYTF,TGTGCCAGCAGCTCCCAGGGGAACTATGGCTACACCTTC
TRBJ2-3,TRBV18,NA,TRBD2,CASSPPGGLTQYF,TGTGCCAGCTCACCCCCGGGGGGGCTTACGCAGTATTTT
TRBJ2-3,TRBV5-1,NA,NA,CASSPLGGGTFAAQYF,TGCGCCAGCAGCCCGCTCGGGGGAGGGACATTCGCCGCGCAGTATTTT
TRBJ2-7,TRBV5-5,once,TRBD1,CASSLDGQGYYEQYF,TGTGCCAGCAGCTTGGATGGACAGGGTTACTACGAGCAGTACTTC
TRBJ1-5,TRBV29-1,NA,NA,CSVRWREGFNQPQHF,TGCAGCGTCCGCTGGCGGGAGGGGTTCAATCAGCCCCAGCATTTT
TRBJ2-5,TRBV19,NA,NA,CASSTDAGWVSQETQYF,TGTGCCAGTAGTACCGACGCGGGCTGGGTTTCCCAAGAGACCCAGTACTTC
TRBJ1-1,TRBV10-3,few,NA,CAISVWDYTEAFF,TGTGCCATCAGTGTATGGGATTACACTGAAGCTTTCTTT